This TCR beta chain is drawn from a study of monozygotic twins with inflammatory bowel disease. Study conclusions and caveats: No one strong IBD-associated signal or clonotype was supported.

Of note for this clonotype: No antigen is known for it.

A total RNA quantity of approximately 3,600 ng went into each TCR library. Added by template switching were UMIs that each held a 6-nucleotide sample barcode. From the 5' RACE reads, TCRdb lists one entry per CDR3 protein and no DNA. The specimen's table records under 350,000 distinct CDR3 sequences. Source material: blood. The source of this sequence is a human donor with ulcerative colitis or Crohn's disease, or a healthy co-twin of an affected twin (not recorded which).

CDR3 region: CASSPYPPTEQYF. V is TRBV28 and J is TRBJ2-7. Germline-derived CDR1 and CDR2 are MDHEN and SYDVKM. The length of the CDR3 is 13 residues.